A selection of T cell receptor beta chains follows, all from one sample in a study of PD-L1 blockade in urothelial cancer. Sequenced by immunoSEQ multiplex PCR; TCRdb stores in-frame clones only, minus some. This repertoire shows tens of thousands of clones, 85% found once; its top ten account for roughly 7.3%. This specimen consisted of PBMCs, obtained around atezolizumab (anti-PD-L1) treatment. The receptor source for this set is a man aged 35-49 years with urothelial cancer. The CDR3 runs from the conserved cysteine through the conserved F or W. The D gene is left open where the match is weak. Clone size is given for some rows only: seen once, a few or many times, or a class if the clone is expanded.

j_call | cdr3_length | v_call | d_call | clone_size | cdr3_nt | cdr3_aa
TRBJ2-7 | 16 | TRBV11-2 | . | . | TGTGCCAGCAGCTCGCCAGGACAGCGGAAGGGCTACGAGCAGTACTTC | CASSSPGQRKGYEQYF
TRBJ2-7 | 15 | TRBV27 | TRBD2 | . | TGTGCCAGCAGTGACAGCGGGAGAGGGGCCTACGAGCAGTACTTC | CASSDSGRGAYEQYF
TRBJ1-1 | 14 | TRBV6-1 | TRBD1 | . | TGTGCCAGCAGCGAGGGACAGACGAACACTGAAGCTTTCTTT | CASSEGQTNTEAFF
TRBJ1-2 | 14 | TRBV7-3 | TRBD1 | . | TGTGCCAGCAGCCCTGGAGGGGGCGTGTCAGGCTACACCTTC | CASSPGGGVSGYTF
TRBJ2-1 | 20 | TRBV7-3 | . | . | TGTGCCAGCAGCCGCGACCATACTCCCCCCGCGCTTACTAAGTACAATGAGCAGTTCTTC | CASSRDHTPPALTKYNEQFF
TRBJ1-4 | 13 | TRBV9 | . | . | TGTGCCAGCGGCGCTAACAGTGGTGAAAAACTGTTTTTT | CASGANSGEKLFF
TRBJ2-1 | 15 | TRBV11-3 | TRBD1 | . | TGTGCCAGCAGCTCGGACAGGGCCTCCTACAATGAGCAGTTCTTC | CASSSDRASYNEQFF
TRBJ2-2 | 17 | TRBV25-1 | TRBD2 | . | TGTGCCAGCAGTGATGAGGGGACTAGCGGGAGAACCGGGGAGCTGTTTTTT | CASSDEGTSGRTGELFF
TRBJ1-5 | 15 | TRBV9 | TRBD1 | . | TGTGCCAGCAGCTCAACAGGGGGCCTTAATCAGCCCCAGCATTTT | CASSSTGGLNQPQHF
TRBJ2-7 | 14 | TRBV10-3 | . | . | TGTGCCATCAGTGAGTCGATACAGCTCTACGAGCAGTACTTC | CAISESIQLYEQYF
TRBJ1-1 | 15 | TRBV28 | . | . | TGTGCCAGCAGCCCTTCGGGGGGGCGTGGTTCTGAAGCTTTCTTT | CASSPSGGRGSEAFF
TRBJ2-1 | 10 | TRBV20-1 | . | . | TGCAGTGCCGCGGGACCTCAGCAGTTCTTC | CSAAGPQQFF
TRBJ2-2 | 14 | TRBV6-1 | TRBD2 | . | TGTGCCAGCGGGGGGGAGGGAAAAACCGGGGAGCTGTTTTTT | CASGGEGKTGELFF
TRBJ2-7 | 14 | TRBV19 | . | . | TGTGCCAGTAGCTCCATCATAACAGCTTACGAGCAGTACTTC | CASSSIITAYEQYF
TRBJ2-2 | 17 | TRBV23-1 | . | once | TGCGCCAGCAGTCAATCGACAGGCAATGCGAACACCGGGGAGCTGTTTTTT | CASSQSTGNANTGELFF
TRBJ1-2 | 13 | TRBV4-3 | . | few | TGCGCCAGCAGCCAAGCGAAGGGGAATGGCTACACCTTC | CASSQAKGNGYTF
TRBJ2-7 | 12 | TRBV28 | TRBD1 | . | TGTGCCAGCCGCGGACAGGTTTACGAGCAGTACTTC | CASRGQVYEQYF
TRBJ1-1 | 13 | TRBV6-4 | . | . | TGTGCCAGCAGACAGCAAATGAACACTGAAGCTTTCTTT | CASRQQMNTEAFF
TRBJ1-1 | 14 | TRBV19 | TRBD1 | . | TGTGCCAGTAGAGGGGGACAGCCGAACACTGAAGCTTTCTTT | CASRGGQPNTEAFF
TRBJ2-3 | 14 | TRBV19 | . | . | TGTGCCAGTAGGGACTACTCGAGCACAGATACGCAGTATTTT | CASRDYSSTDTQYF
TRBJ2-2 | 18 | TRBV5-8 | TRBD1 | . | TGTGCCAGCAGCTCCGACAGGGGGCTAGCCTCGAACACCGGGGAGCTGTTTTTT | CASSSDRGLASNTGELFF
TRBJ2-7 | 16 | TRBV21-1 | . | . | TGTGCCAGCAGTCCGACAGGGCTAGCGGGAACCTACGAGCAGTACTTC | CASSPTGLAGTYEQYF
TRBJ2-1 | 16 | TRBV27 | TRBD1 | . | TGTGCCAGCAGGACATTAGGTCTTACGGGACAGAATGAGCAGTTCTTC | CASRTLGLTGQNEQFF
TRBJ1-2 | 15 | TRBV6-5 | TRBD1 | . | TGTGCCAGCAGTTACCGCGGACAGGAAATCTATGGCTACACCTTC | CASSYRGQEIYGYTF
TRBJ2-1 | 13 | TRBV6-4 | . | . | TGTGCCAGCAGTGAGACTGCCTACAATGAGCAGTTCTTC | CASSETAYNEQFF
TRBJ1-3 | 14 | TRBV2 | TRBD1 | few | TGTGCCAGCAGGGCTGGGACAGCTGGAAACACCATATATTTT | CASRAGTAGNTIYF
TRBJ2-7 | 15 | TRBV4-2 | TRBD2 | . | TGTGCCAGCAGCTCTAGGACTAGCGGGACCTACGAGCAGTACTTC | CASSSRTSGTYEQYF
TRBJ2-3 | 14 | TRBV6-5 | . | once | TGTGCCAGCAGCCGGAGCGGCCGCACAGATACGCAGTATTTT | CASSRSGRTDTQYF
TRBJ2-2 | 18 | TRBV28 | . | few | TGTGCCAGCAGTTCCACTCATGCGGGACAGAAAAACACCGGGGAGCTGTTTTTT | CASSSTHAGQKNTGELFF
TRBJ2-7 | 14 | TRBV7-2 | . | . | TGTGCCAGCAGCCCTCAGACAGGCTCCTACGAGCAGTACTTC | CASSPQTGSYEQYF
TRBJ2-5 | 16 | TRBV28 | TRBD2 | few | TGTGCCAGCAGTCTAGCGGGAGGGGGGAGTCAAGAGACCCAGTACTTC | CASSLAGGGSQETQYF
TRBJ1-5 | 17 | TRBV19 | TRBD1 | . | TGTGCCAGTCGGGACAGGGGGCCCTTGGATAGCAATCAGCCCCAGCATTTT | CASRDRGPLDSNQPQHF
TRBJ2-1 | 15 | TRBV7-9 | . | . | TGTGCCAGCAGCTTAGACGGAGGGCCTGACAATGAGCAGTTCTTC | CASSLDGGPDNEQFF
TRBJ1-5 | 19 | TRBV28 | TRBD1 | . | TGTGCCAGTCTCCCATCCTTCGGGACAGGGGGGAATAGCAATCAGCCCCAGCATTTT | CASLPSFGTGGNSNQPQHF
TRBJ2-5 | 15 | TRBV6-5 | . | . | TGTGCCAGCAGTTACTCGGGGCAGCCCGGAGAGACCCAGTACTTC | CASSYSGQPGETQYF
TRBJ1-5 | 15 | TRBV9 | TRBD1 | few | TGTGCCAGCAGCGTAGGGGGACAGGTCAATCAGCCCCAGCATTTT | CASSVGGQVNQPQHF